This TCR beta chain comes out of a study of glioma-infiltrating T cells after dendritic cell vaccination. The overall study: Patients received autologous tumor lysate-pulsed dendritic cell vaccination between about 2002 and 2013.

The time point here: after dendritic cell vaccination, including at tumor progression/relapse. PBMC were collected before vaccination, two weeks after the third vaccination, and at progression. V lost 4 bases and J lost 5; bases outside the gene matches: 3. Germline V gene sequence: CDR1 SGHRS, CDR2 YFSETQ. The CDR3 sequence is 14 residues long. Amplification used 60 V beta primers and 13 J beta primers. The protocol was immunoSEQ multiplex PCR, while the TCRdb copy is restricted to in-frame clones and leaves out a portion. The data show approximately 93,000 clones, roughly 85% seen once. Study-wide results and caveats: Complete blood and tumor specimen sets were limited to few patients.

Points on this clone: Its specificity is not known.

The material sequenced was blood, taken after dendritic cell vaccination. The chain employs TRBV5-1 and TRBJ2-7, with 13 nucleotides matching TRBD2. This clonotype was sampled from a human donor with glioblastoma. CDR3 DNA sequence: TGCGCCAGCAGCCTAACTAGCGGGGGGGACGAGCAGTACTTC. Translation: CASSLTSGGDEQYF.